Included here is one T cell receptor (beta chain) sequence, with context. Its antigen remains unknown. Sequenced by immunoSEQ multiplex PCR; TCRdb stores in-frame clones only, minus some. The data contain 95,000 to 110,000 clones, roughly 84% of them singletons. These data originate in a study of graft-versus-host responses after intestinal transplantation. Study as a whole: Grafts were multivisceral, liver-intestinal, or isolated intestinal. Once they had received anti-thymocyte globulin induction, all recipients took tacrolimus and steroids for around 3 years.

The study, taken as a whole, reports: Across patients carrying graft-donor T cell macrochimerism, allografts held high graft-versus-host to host-versus-graft clonal ratios. Circulating GvH clones peaking coincided with falling HvG clones soon after transplant.

The CDR3 is made up of 15 amino acids. V was trimmed by 5 bases and J by 1 base, leaving 17 bases between them. CDR1 and CDR2 from the germline V gene are SQVTM and ANQGSEA. The clonotype comes from a human donor who received an intestinal transplant. The input for sequencing was unstimulated CD4+ T cells sorted from spleen or lymph node cells, taken before intestinal transplant. This chain links TRBV29-1 with TRBJ1-1; no reliable D call. The CDR3 region is CSVHPQYAENTEAFF. DNA for the CDR3: TGCAGCGTTCATCCCCAATACGCGGAGAACACTGAAGCTTTCTTT.